The sample holds one count of the clone carrying this TCR beta chain. The germline V gene has CDR1 SGHRS and CDR2 YFSETQ. This CDR3 contains 13 residues. The ends were cut back, 9 bases at V and 3 bases at J, with 16 bases in the middle. The source of the sample is a study of cytomegalovirus exposure and HLA in healthy donors. The PCR contained 60 Vbeta and 13 Jbeta primers. Generated by immunoSEQ multiplex PCR, the TCRdb table keeps only in-frame clones and is missing some. The sample lists around 50,000 clones; 55% to 65% were seen once. The chain joins TRBV5-1 to TRBJ2-7, with D perhaps TRBD2 (6 bases). The sequenced material came from PBMCs. This clonotype originated in a human donor in good health. CDR3 in DNA: TGCGCCACCCGAATCGGGGGAGGCTACGAGCAGTACTTC. Its translation is CATRIGGGYEQYF.